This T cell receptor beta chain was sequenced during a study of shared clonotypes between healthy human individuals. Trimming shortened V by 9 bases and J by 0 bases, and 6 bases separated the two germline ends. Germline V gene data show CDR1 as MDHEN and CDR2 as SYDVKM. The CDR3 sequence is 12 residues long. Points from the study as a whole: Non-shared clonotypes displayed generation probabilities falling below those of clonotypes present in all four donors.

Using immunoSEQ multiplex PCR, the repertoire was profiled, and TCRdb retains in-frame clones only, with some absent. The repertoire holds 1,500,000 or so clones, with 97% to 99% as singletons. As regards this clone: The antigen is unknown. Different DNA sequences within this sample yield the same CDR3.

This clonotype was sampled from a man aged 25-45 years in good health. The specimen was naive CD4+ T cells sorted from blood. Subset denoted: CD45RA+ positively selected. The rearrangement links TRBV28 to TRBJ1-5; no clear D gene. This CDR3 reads CASKDSNQPQHF. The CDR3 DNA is TGTGCCAGTAAGGATAGCAATCAGCCCCAGCATTTT. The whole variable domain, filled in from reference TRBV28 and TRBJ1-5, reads DVKVTQSSRYLVKRTGEKVFLECVQDMDHENMFWYRQDPGLGLRLIYFSYDVKMKEKGDIPEGYSVSREKKERFSLILESASTNQTSMYLCASKDSNQPQHFGDGTRLSIL.